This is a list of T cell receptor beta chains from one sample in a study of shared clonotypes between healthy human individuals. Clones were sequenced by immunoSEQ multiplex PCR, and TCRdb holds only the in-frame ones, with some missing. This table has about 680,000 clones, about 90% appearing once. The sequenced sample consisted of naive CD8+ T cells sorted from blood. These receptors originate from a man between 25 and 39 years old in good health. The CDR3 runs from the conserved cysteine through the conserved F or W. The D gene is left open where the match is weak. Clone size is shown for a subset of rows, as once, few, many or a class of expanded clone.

TGTGCCAGCAGCTTTATTCAGGGGGAAGAGACCCAGTACTTC,CASSFIQGEETQYF,14,TRBJ2-5,TRBD1,NA,TRBV11-1
TGTGCCACCAGCAGGCCGGACAGGGGGACCTACGAGCAGTACTTC,CATSRPDRGTYEQYF,15,TRBJ2-7,TRBD1,NA,TRBV15
TGTGCCAGCAGCCAAGGTTTCTACTACGAGCAGTACTTC,CASSQGFYYEQYF,13,TRBJ2-7,NA,few,TRBV14
TGTGCCAGCAGCTTGTGGATTTTTCTCGAGCAGTTCTTC,CASSLWIFLEQFF,13,TRBJ2-1,NA,NA,TRBV5-6
TGTGCCAGCAGCCTACTACCAACTAGAGGGGGCGGGGAGCTGTTTTTT,CASSLLPTRGGGELFF,16,TRBJ2-2,NA,NA,TRBV5-6
TGTGCCAGTTCGGGACTCTCTAGCACAGATACGCAGTATTTT,CASSGLSSTDTQYF,14,TRBJ2-3,NA,NA,TRBV28
TGTGCCAGTAGGCACAGCGCTTACGAGCAGTACTTC,CASRHSAYEQYF,12,TRBJ2-7,NA,NA,TRBV19
TGTGCCAGCAGCTTAGAAGGGGGGCTACAATACGAGCAGTACTTC,CASSLEGGLQYEQYF,15,TRBJ2-7,NA,NA,TRBV7-8
TGTGCCAGCAGTTTATTGGGCGATTCCTACGAGCAGTACTTC,CASSLLGDSYEQYF,14,TRBJ2-7,NA,NA,TRBV27
TGTGCCAGCAGCCCGTGGCTCAGGGAGGGTACTGAAGCTTTCTTT,CASSPWLREGTEAFF,15,TRBJ1-1,NA,NA,TRBV7-9
TGTGCCAGCTCACGCCAAGACACAGGGGGTTACGAGCAGTACTTC,CASSRQDTGGYEQYF,15,TRBJ2-7,TRBD1,once,TRBV18
TGTGCCAGCAGCCCAAGTGGCCGGGACGAGCAGTACTTC,CASSPSGRDEQYF,13,TRBJ2-7,NA,NA,TRBV7-3
TGCAGCGCCTTCCGACTAGCTGAGCAGTTCTTC,CSAFRLAEQFF,11,TRBJ2-1,TRBD2,NA,TRBV29-1
TGTGCCAGCAGCACCGGGTCCAAGCAGTTCTTC,CASSTGSKQFF,11,TRBJ2-1,NA,few,TRBV7-9
TGTGCCAGCAGTGGAGCGGGAGGTGACACAGATACGCAGTATTTT,CASSGAGGDTDTQYF,15,TRBJ2-3,TRBD2,NA,TRBV27
TGTGCCAGCAGGGAGTCTACGAAGGAGCAGTACTTC,CASRESTKEQYF,12,TRBJ2-7,NA,NA,TRBV7-2
TGTGCCAGCAGTTACTCAAGCGGGAGCTTCTACGAGCAGTACTTC,CASSYSSGSFYEQYF,15,TRBJ2-7,TRBD2,NA,TRBV6-5
TGTGCCAGCAGTTTATCGCTCAGTCGGACCTTCTACGAGCAGTACTTC,CASSLSLSRTFYEQYF,16,TRBJ2-7,NA,few,TRBV27
TGTGCCACCAGCAGAGTATCGGAGAACACCGGGGAGCTGTTTTTT,CATSRVSENTGELFF,15,TRBJ2-2,NA,NA,TRBV15
TGTGCCAGCAGCGCAATCGATACCGGGACAGGTTTGTACGAGCAGTACTTC,CASSAIDTGTGLYEQYF,17,TRBJ2-7,TRBD1,NA,TRBV9
TGTGCCAGCAGGGCAGGGACAGGGACCTCCTACGAGCAGTACTTC,CASRAGTGTSYEQYF,15,TRBJ2-7,TRBD1,NA,TRBV2
TGTGCCAGCGCAAACAGGGGGATGAACACTGAAGCTTTCTTT,CASANRGMNTEAFF,14,TRBJ1-1,TRBD1,NA,TRBV27
TGCGCCAGCAGCTTCGGCCGGGAGGGATCGAACACTGAAGCTTTCTTT,CASSFGREGSNTEAFF,16,TRBJ1-1,NA,NA,TRBV4-3
TGTGCCAGCAGCGGACCACGGGACAGGGTGAATCCTTATGGCTACACCTTC,CASSGPRDRVNPYGYTF,17,TRBJ1-2,TRBD1,NA,TRBV5-6
TGTGCCAGCAGTGATTCCACAGGGTCCTACGAGCAGTACTTC,CASSDSTGSYEQYF,14,TRBJ2-7,NA,NA,TRBV27
TGTGCCAGCAGCCCGGGGCCTATCGATGGGCAAGAGACCCAGTACTTC,CASSPGPIDGQETQYF,16,TRBJ2-5,NA,NA,TRBV11-2
TGTGCCAGTAGTATCGCGCCGTCTGGGGCCAACGTCCTGACTTTC,CASSIAPSGANVLTF,15,TRBJ2-6,NA,NA,TRBV19
TGTGCCAGCGATTTCTCGCAGGACCACGAGCTGGACAATCAGCCCCAGCATTTT,CASDFSQDHELDNQPQHF,18,TRBJ1-5,NA,NA,TRBV28
TGTGCCAGCAGCCCGAGAAGGGAGCAGTTCTTC,CASSPRREQFF,11,TRBJ2-1,NA,NA,TRBV7-8
TGTGCCAGCAGCCAAGATTTTACTAGCGGGAGCAACAATGAGCAGTTCTTC,CASSQDFTSGSNNEQFF,17,TRBJ2-1,TRBD2,NA,TRBV14
TGTGCCAGCAGCTTCTTGGGGGGACAGGTTGGTGAAGCTTTCTTT,CASSFLGGQVGEAFF,15,TRBJ1-1,TRBD1,NA,TRBV7-9
TGTGCCAGCAGCTCCTCGGACTATTCGGGAGGACTAGCGGGAGATCGGTCTGGGGCCAACGTCCTGACTTTC,CASSSSDYSGGLAGDRSGANVLTF,24,TRBJ2-6,TRBD2,NA,TRBV7-1